Presented here are 13 T cell receptor beta chains from one specimen sequenced in a study of spatial heterogeneity in lung cancer. TCRdb reanalysed the 5' RACE reads using MiXCR and keeps one entry per CDR3 protein. The repertoire includes thousands of distinct CDR3 sequences, roughly 7.3% of them detected once, and roughly 20% sits in the top ten. Time point indicated: sample taken at primary tumor resection. This specimen was normal lung tissue next to the tumor, taken at surgery. Source of these receptors: a female donor with early-stage non-small cell lung cancer.

The sample holds a few counts of this clonotype. The V and J genes are TRBV3-1 and TRBJ2-7; D may be TRBD2 (7 bases). The CDR3 is 11 amino acids. Between the trimmed V and J ends, which lost 8 bases and 6 bases, there was a span of 11 bases. Per germline, CDR1 LGHDT and CDR2 YNNKEL (reference sequence). CDR3 residues: CASRRGGEQYF. CDR3 bases: TGTGCCAGCCGAAGGGGGGGCGAGCAGTACTTC.

Judged by abundance, this clonotype is medium-sized (0.01 to 0.1%). The chain has TRBV28 and TRBJ2-1; TRBD1 might be the D (5 bases). This CDR3 has 15 residues. Germline V gene lookup returns CDR1 MDHEN and CDR2 SYDVKM. V was cut by 3 bases and J by 0 bases, with 9 bases left in between. CDR3 coding DNA: TGTGCCAGCAGTTTTAGGGGAAGCTCCTACAATGAGCAGTTCTTC. Its translation: CASSFRGSSYNEQFF.

This clonotype appeared a few times. The chain employs TRBV5-1 and TRBJ2-7, with a possible D match to TRBD1 (6 bases). The V and J ends lost 0 bases and 4 bases respectively, with 14 bases between them. The V gene's germline CDR1 is SGHRS and CDR2 YFSETQ. CDR3 length: 15 residues. The CDR3 is CASSLAPGQTYEQYF. The DNA of the CDR3 is TGCGCCAGCAGCTTGGCCCCGGGACAAACATACGAGCAGTACTTC.

This clonotype has a count of ten or more. The chain combines TRBV25-1 with TRBJ2-7; TRBD1 is a possible D gene (6 bases). Germline V gene data show CDR1 as MGHDK and CDR2 as SYGVNS. The V gene lost 3 bases and the J gene lost 4 bases, with 19 bases spanning the gap. The CDR3 length is 16 residues. Here the CDR3 DNA reads TGTGCCAGCAGTGAGATCTACAGGGAAATCTGGTACGAGCAGTACTTC. It is translated as CASSEIYREIWYEQYF.

This clonotype is labeled as medium-sized (0.01 to 0.1%). The chain has TRBV11-1 and TRBJ2-7, with no clear D. Germline V gene sequence: CDR1 SGHAT, CDR2 FQDESV (reference sequence). CDR3 length: 15 amino acids. Trimming removed 1 base at V and 0 bases at J, with 10 bases between. CDR3 region: CASSLGLDSSYEQYF. In nucleotides, the CDR3 is TGTGCCAGCAGCTTAGGGCTCGATAGCTCCTACGAGCAGTACTTC. Supplemented by reference TRBV11-1 and TRBJ2-7, the full variable domain reads EAEVAQSPRYKITEKSQAVAFWCDPISGHATLYWYRQILGQGPELLVQFQDESVVDDSQLPKDRFSAERLKGVDSTLKIQPAELGDSAMYLCASSLGLDSSYEQYFGPGTRLTVT.

This chain links TRBV13 with TRBJ2-4; 10 nucleotides align to TRBD2. CDR1 and CDR2 (germline): PRHDT, FYEKMQ (reference sequence). V lost 3 bases to trimming and J lost 1 base; unmatched junction nucleotides: 9. There are 18 residues in the CDR3. Here the CDR3 reads CASSFAASGGPAKNIQYF. CDR3 nucleotide sequence: TGTGCCAGCAGCTTTGCGGCTAGCGGGGGCCCGGCCAAAAACATTCAGTACTTC.

The chain has TRBV5-1 and TRBJ1-1; 8 nucleotides line up with TRBD1. Germline V gene sequence: CDR1 SGHRS, CDR2 YFSETQ. The CDR3 is made up of 14 amino acids. V shed 6 bases, J shed 4 bases, and the junction held 8 bases outside the gene matches. The CDR3 nucleotides are TGCGCCAGCACCTCCAGGGGGCTCGGCACTGAAGCTTTCTTT. Its translation: CASTSRGLGTEAFF.

The chain uses TRBV5-6 and TRBJ2-7, with D possibly matching TRBD2 (6 bases). CDR1 SGHDT and CDR2 YYEEEE come from the germline V gene. The CDR3 is 14 amino acids. The V and J ends lost 3 bases and 0 bases respectively, with 10 bases between them. The chain's CDR3 is CASSSAGYSYEQYF. The DNA for the CDR3 is TGTGCCAGCAGCTCCGCGGGGTACTCCTACGAGCAGTACTTC.

This clonotype is medium-sized (0.01 to 0.1%) within its sample. The chain employs TRBV28 and TRBJ1-5; possibly TRBD1 for D (5 bases). There are 15 residues in the CDR3. The V and J ends lost 3 bases and 2 bases respectively, with 11 bases between them. Germline CDR1 reads MDHEN; CDR2 reads SYDVKM. CDR3 region: CASSFRGVGNQPQHF. As DNA, the CDR3 is TGTGCCAGCAGTTTCCGGGGGGTTGGCAATCAGCCCCAGCATTTT.

This chain links TRBV18 with TRBJ1-1; D ambiguous. Trimming shortened V by 1 base and J by 3 bases, and 15 bases separated the two germline ends. This CDR3 comprises 16 residues. Germline CDR1 is KGHSH and CDR2 is LQKENI. The CDR3 protein is CASSPLVGLSDTEAFF. The CDR3 nucleotides are TGTGCCAGCTCACCACTGGTAGGATTATCGGACACTGAAGCTTTCTTT.

This clonotype was observed a handful of times. This chain uses TRBV6-2 or TRBV6-3 with TRBJ1-1; a possible D gene is TRBD1 (6 bases). This CDR3 region has 15 residues. CDR1 is MNHEY and CDR2 is SVGEGT in the germline V gene. Deletions cut 5 bases from V and 2 bases from J, with 15 bases between. The CDR3 region has the DNA TGTGCCAGCAGTCCCCTGGACAGAATTAACACTGAAGCTTTCTTT. As protein: CASSPLDRINTEAFF.

By share of the sample, this clonotype is medium-sized. Here the CDR3 reads CASSFQGTNEKLFF. The DNA for the CDR3 is TGTGCCAGCAGCTTTCAGGGGACTAATGAAAAACTGTTTTTT. V usage is TRBV13 and J usage is TRBJ1-4, with D possibly matching TRBD1 (6 bases). Trimming took off 3 bases at V and 2 bases at J, with 7 bases between the two ends. This CDR3 has 14 amino acids. Germline V gives CDR1 PRHDT, CDR2 FYEKMQ (reference sequence). Combining the CDR3 with reference TRBV13 and TRBJ1-4 gives the whole variable domain AAGVIQSPRHLIKEKRETATLKCYPIPRHDTVYWYQQGPGQDPQFLISFYEKMQSDKGSIPDRFSAQQFSDYHSELNMSSLELGDSALYFCASSFQGTNEKLFFGSGTQLSVL.

The chain uses TRBV29-1 and TRBJ2-1, with TRBD1 as a possible D gene (5 bases). Germline CDR1 SQVTM, CDR2 ANQGSEA. The CDR3 covers 16 residues. Trimming stripped 0 bases from V and 1 base from J, with 13 bases between. The CDR3 region is CSVEDPGRRSYNEQFF. In DNA, the CDR3 is TGCAGCGTTGAAGATCCAGGGCGTAGGTCCTACAATGAGCAGTTCTTC.